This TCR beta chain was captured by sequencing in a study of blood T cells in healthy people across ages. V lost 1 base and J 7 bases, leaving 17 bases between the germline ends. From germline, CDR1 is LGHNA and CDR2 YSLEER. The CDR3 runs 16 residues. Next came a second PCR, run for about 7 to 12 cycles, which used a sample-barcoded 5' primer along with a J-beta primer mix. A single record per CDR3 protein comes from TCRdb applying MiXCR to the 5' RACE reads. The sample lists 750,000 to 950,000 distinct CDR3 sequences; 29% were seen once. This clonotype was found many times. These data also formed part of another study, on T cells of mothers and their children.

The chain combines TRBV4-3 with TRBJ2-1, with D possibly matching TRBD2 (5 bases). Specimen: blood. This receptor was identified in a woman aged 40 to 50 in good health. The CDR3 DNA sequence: TGCGCCAGCAGCCAAGCCTGGCTGGCGGGCGTAAATGAGCAGTTCTTC. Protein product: CASSQAWLAGVNEQFF.